Included here is one TCR beta chain sequence, with context. What this receptor recognizes is not known. No much larger clone exists at a distance of one base, and base qualities are not known. These data are taken from a study of OX40 agonist ivuxolimab in advanced cancers. In terms of the full investigation: Ivuxolimab was an agonistic, fully human IgG2 monoclonal antibody directed against OX40 (CD134), a costimulatory receptor. Prior anti-PD-1, anti-PD-L1 or anti-CTLA-4 therapy was permitted, and about 40% of dose-escalation patients had received checkpoint inhibitors. The paper describes the monotherapy dose-escalation part (N ≈ 49 patients) of the phase I trial of ivuxolimab. Partial responses occurred in three dose-escalation patients, of whom one had hepatocellular carcinoma and two had cutaneous melanoma. In the dose-escalation cohort, around 80% of patients were male, and the mean age was approximately 60 years with a range of roughly 23 to 79. The point of sequencing TCRbeta in the periphery was to test whether ivuxolimab changed TCR sequence diversity and drove clonal T-cell expansion. Of the approximately 50 dose-escalation patients, hepatocellular carcinoma was present in roughly 19, melanoma in around 15, renal cell carcinoma in 9 and head and neck cancer in 9. Intravenous ivuxolimab was administered to patients every 2 weeks at six dose levels: 0.01, 0.1, 0.3, 1.5, 3 and 10 mg/kg. Findings and caveats that apply to the study as a whole: Low levels of normalized T-cell clonal expansion were also shown by some nonresponding patients. Which antigens the clonally expanded peripheral T cells were specific for was not determined. Clonal expansion of both CD4+ and CD8+ blood T cells was observed from baseline to week 6 at doses 0.1 to 3.0 mg/kg. After ivuxolimab, expanded clones were on average more numerous among CD8+ T cells than among CD4+ T cells. In the 0.1-3.0 mg/kg groups, partial responders had among the lowest normalized peripheral clonal expansion, particularly in CD8+ T cells.

Patients with autoimmune disease history or receiving systemic immunosuppression were excluded from the trial. Peripheral blood for TCR sequencing was drawn from every dose cohort at baseline, at cycle 4 day 1 and at cycle 7 day 1. Samples were obtained from an open-label, multicenter, first-in-human phase I dose-escalation trial of ivuxolimab. Adults with locally advanced or metastatic melanoma, renal cell, hepatocellular, or head and neck squamous cell carcinoma were enrolled in the trial. Before TCR sequencing, CD4+ T cells and CD8+ T cells from peripheral blood were sorted into separate populations. Genomic DNA was extracted from sorted cells for sequencing of the TCRbeta CDR3 region. The immunoSEQ Assay was used to sequence the TCRbeta CDR3 regions. As stored in TCRdb, this immuneACCESS dataset retains in-frame rearrangements with V and J assigned. A fraction of the clones does not appear; measured against another copy, unresolved V genes explain less than half of the discrepancy, and the remainder lacks a known reason. This sample comprises over 95,000 clones, about 90% of them detected only once. The ten most abundant clones make up 0.79% of the sample.

Spanning cysteine to phenylalanine, the CDR3 consists of 14 amino acids. The retained sequence is limited to the CDR3, 42 bases, with the frame set at the first base. V is shortened by 3 bases, J by 1 base, and the region joining them spans 10 bases. Reading the germline V gene gives CDR1 SGDLS and CDR2 YYNGEE. The clonotype comes from an adult with an advanced solid tumor such as melanoma, head and neck, liver or kidney cancer. The chain is made from TRBV9 and TRBJ2-5; TRBD1 is a possible D gene, resting on 5 matching bases. The sample here was CD4+ or CD8+ T cells sorted from blood, taken in a trial of the OX40 agonist ivuxolimab. The CDR3 loop reads CASSARQSQETQYF. The sequence in DNA is TGTGCCAGCAGCGCAAGACAGAGCCAAGAGACCCAGTACTTC.